The rows below give T cell receptor beta chains drawn from one sample of a study of T cell responses to AZD1222 COVID-19 vaccine. TCRdb keeps only in-frame clones here, not all; method: immunoSEQ multiplex PCR. The sample contains about 70,000 clones, 85% of which appear only once. The sequencing here drew on peripheral blood, taken on day 0 of AZD1222 vaccination. The receptors come from an adult in good health. The CDR3 runs from the conserved cysteine through the conserved F or W. The D gene is left open where the match is weak. Clone size is not always given. Where it is, it says once, few, many or a class for expanded clones.

cdr3_nt: TGTGCCAGCCAGCGACAGGGAAGCACAGATACGCAGTATTTT
cdr3_aa: CASQRQGSTDTQYF
v_call: TRBV25-1
clone_size: NA
j_call: TRBJ2-3
d_call: TRBD1

cdr3_nt: TGTGCCAGCAGCGTAGGGTTAGTCGGGTCCGGGGAGCTGTTTTTT
cdr3_aa: CASSVGLVGSGELFF
v_call: TRBV9
clone_size: NA
j_call: TRBJ2-2
d_call: NA

cdr3_nt: TGTGCCAGCCTCCCCGCGGGCGGGAAGGAATCTGAGCAGTTCTTC
cdr3_aa: CASLPAGGKESEQFF
v_call: TRBV7-7
clone_size: once
j_call: TRBJ2-1
d_call: NA

cdr3_nt: TGTGCCAGCAGTTACATCGGACTAGCGGGAGTTAACGAGCAGTTCTTC
cdr3_aa: CASSYIGLAGVNEQFF
v_call: TRBV6-5
clone_size: NA
j_call: TRBJ2-1
d_call: TRBD2

cdr3_nt: TGTGCCAGCAGTTACGTGAGGACAGGGGGATTCTATGGCTACACCTTC
cdr3_aa: CASSYVRTGGFYGYTF
v_call: TRBV6-5
clone_size: NA
j_call: TRBJ1-2
d_call: TRBD1

cdr3_nt: TGCGCCAGCAGCTTGGTGGGACAGAACTACGAGCAGTACTTC
cdr3_aa: CASSLVGQNYEQYF
v_call: TRBV5-1
clone_size: NA
j_call: TRBJ2-7
d_call: TRBD1

cdr3_nt: TGCGCCAGCAGCCAAGATACAGGGGGCTATAATTCACCCCTCCACTTT
cdr3_aa: CASSQDTGGYNSPLHF
v_call: TRBV4-1
clone_size: NA
j_call: TRBJ1-6
d_call: TRBD1

cdr3_nt: TGTGCCAGCAGCGTAGGGCGTAGCAATCAGCCCCAGCATTTT
cdr3_aa: CASSVGRSNQPQHF
v_call: TRBV9
clone_size: NA
j_call: TRBJ1-5
d_call: NA

cdr3_nt: TGTGCCAGCAGCAACTATAATGAGCAGTTCTTC
cdr3_aa: CASSNYNEQFF
v_call: TRBV7-2
clone_size: once
j_call: TRBJ2-1
d_call: NA

cdr3_nt: TGCGCCAGCAGCTTGGAGGGGGCTCGCACTGAAGCTTTCTTT
cdr3_aa: CASSLEGARTEAFF
v_call: TRBV5-1
clone_size: NA
j_call: TRBJ1-1
d_call: TRBD1

cdr3_nt: TGTGCCAGCAGCCACCGGATGAACACCGGGGAGCTGTTTTTT
cdr3_aa: CASSHRMNTGELFF
v_call: TRBV14
clone_size: NA
j_call: TRBJ2-2
d_call: NA

cdr3_nt: TGTGCCAGCAGCTTAGACCACTATGGCTACACCTTC
cdr3_aa: CASSLDHYGYTF
v_call: TRBV7-9
clone_size: NA
j_call: TRBJ1-2
d_call: NA

cdr3_nt: TGTGCCAGTAGTCGCCTCCCGACTTCTCAAGAGACCCAGTACTTC
cdr3_aa: CASSRLPTSQETQYF
v_call: TRBV19
clone_size: once
j_call: TRBJ2-5
d_call: NA

cdr3_nt: TGTGCCAGCAGCCTCGGGACAGATGAACAAGAGACCCAGTACTTC
cdr3_aa: CASSLGTDEQETQYF
v_call: TRBV5-8
clone_size: NA
j_call: TRBJ2-5
d_call: TRBD1

cdr3_nt: TGTGCCAGCAGCGGACCTCGGCGGGAGGGCACAGATACGCAGTATTTT
cdr3_aa: CASSGPRREGTDTQYF
v_call: TRBV9
clone_size: few
j_call: TRBJ2-3
d_call: TRBD2

cdr3_nt: TGTGCCAGCAGCTCGGGGCAGGGGAAGGCCGGGGAGCTGTTTTTT
cdr3_aa: CASSSGQGKAGELFF
v_call: TRBV7-9
clone_size: NA
j_call: TRBJ2-2
d_call: NA

cdr3_nt: TGTGCCAGCAGCCCCGGGCCCAGAGCACCAGATGGCTACACCTTC
cdr3_aa: CASSPGPRAPDGYTF
v_call: TRBV11-2
clone_size: NA
j_call: TRBJ1-2
d_call: NA